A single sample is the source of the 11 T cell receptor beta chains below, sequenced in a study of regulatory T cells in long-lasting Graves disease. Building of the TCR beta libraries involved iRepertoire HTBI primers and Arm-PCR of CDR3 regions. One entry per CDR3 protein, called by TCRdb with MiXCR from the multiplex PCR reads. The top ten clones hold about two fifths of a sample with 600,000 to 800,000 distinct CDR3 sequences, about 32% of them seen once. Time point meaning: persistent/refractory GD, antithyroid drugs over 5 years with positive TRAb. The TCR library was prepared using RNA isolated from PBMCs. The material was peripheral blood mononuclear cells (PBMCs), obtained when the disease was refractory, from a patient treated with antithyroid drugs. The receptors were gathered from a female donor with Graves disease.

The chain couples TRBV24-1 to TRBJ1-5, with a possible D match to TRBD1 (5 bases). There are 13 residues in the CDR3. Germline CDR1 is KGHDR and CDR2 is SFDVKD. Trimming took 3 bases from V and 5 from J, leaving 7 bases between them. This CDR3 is CATSDRGDQPQHF. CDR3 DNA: TGTGCCACCAGTGATCGGGGGGATCAGCCCCAGCATTTT.

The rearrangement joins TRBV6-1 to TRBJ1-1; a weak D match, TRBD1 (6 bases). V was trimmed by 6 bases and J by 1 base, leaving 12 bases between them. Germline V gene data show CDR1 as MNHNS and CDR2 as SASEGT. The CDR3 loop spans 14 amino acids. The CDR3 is CASRRPGQNTEAFF. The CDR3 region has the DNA TGTGCCAGCAGGCGACCGGGACAGAACACTGAAGCTTTCTTT.

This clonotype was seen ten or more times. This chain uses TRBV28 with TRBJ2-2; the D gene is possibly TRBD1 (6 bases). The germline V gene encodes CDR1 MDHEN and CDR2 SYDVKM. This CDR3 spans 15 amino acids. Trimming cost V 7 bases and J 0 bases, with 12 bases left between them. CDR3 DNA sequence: TGTGCCAGCACCCTTAGACAGGCGAACACCGGGGAGCTGTTTTTT. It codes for CASTLRQANTGELFF.

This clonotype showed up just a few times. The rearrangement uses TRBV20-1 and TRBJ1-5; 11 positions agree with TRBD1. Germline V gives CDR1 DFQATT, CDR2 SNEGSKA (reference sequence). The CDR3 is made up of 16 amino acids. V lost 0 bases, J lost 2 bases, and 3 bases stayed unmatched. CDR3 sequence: CSARDPGQGGNQPQHF. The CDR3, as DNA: TGCAGTGCTAGAGATCCGGGACAGGGGGGCAATCAGCCCCAGCATTTT.

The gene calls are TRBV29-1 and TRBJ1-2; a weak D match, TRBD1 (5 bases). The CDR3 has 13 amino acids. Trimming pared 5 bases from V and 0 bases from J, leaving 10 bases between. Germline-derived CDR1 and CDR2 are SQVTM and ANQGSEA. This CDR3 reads CSVTQAPNYGYTF. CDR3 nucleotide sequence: TGCAGCGTTACACAGGCCCCTAACTATGGCTACACCTTC.

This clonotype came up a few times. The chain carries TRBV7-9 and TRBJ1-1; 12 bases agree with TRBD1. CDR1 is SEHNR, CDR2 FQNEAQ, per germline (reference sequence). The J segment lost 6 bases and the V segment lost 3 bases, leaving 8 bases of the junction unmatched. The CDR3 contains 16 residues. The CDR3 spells CASSLGDRGHVAEAFF. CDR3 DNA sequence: TGTGCCAGCAGCTTGGGGGACAGGGGGCATGTGGCTGAAGCTTTCTTT.

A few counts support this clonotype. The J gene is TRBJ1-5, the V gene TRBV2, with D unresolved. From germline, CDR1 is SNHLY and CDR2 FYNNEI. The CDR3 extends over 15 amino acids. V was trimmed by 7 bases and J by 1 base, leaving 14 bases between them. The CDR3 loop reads CASTIRAGSNQPQHF. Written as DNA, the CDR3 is TGTGCCAGCACAATCCGGGCCGGGAGCAATCAGCCCCAGCATTTT.

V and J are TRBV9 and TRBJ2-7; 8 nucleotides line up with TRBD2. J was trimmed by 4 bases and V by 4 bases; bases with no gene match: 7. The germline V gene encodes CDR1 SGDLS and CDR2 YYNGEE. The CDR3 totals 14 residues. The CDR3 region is CASSTGTSLYEQYF. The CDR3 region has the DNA TGTGCCAGCAGCACCGGGACTAGTTTGTACGAGCAGTACTTC.

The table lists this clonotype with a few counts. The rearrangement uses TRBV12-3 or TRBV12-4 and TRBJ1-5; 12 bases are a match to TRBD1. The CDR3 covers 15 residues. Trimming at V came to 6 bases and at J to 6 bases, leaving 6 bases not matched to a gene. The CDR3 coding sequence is TGTGCCAGCAGCCCGGGACAGGGGGCTTTTCAGCCCCAGCATTTT. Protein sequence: CASSPGQGAFQPQHF.

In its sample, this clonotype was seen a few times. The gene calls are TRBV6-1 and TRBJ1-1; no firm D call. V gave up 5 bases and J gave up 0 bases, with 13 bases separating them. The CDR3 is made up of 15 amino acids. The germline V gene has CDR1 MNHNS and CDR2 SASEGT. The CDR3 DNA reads TGTGCCAGCAGTCCCAGATCCCTAGTGAACACTGAAGCTTTCTTT. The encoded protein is CASSPRSLVNTEAFF.

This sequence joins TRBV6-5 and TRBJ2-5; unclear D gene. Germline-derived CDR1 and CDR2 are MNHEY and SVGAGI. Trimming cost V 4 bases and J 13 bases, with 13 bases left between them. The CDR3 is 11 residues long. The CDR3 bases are TGTGCCAGCAGTTCGGGCCCCATAAGGTACTTC. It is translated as CASSSGPIRYF.